This record concerns one TCR beta chain sequence. Its antigen is still unknown. The V and J ends lost 1 base and 4 bases respectively, with 15 bases between them. CDR3 length: 16 amino acids. The germline gives CDR1 SGHVS, CDR2 FQNEAQ. Using its own MiXCR run on the RT-PCR reads, TCRdb lists one record per CDR3 protein. Among about 610,000 distinct CDR3 sequences listed, about 14% were seen once. The sample belongs to a study of response to subunit inactivated influenza vaccine. General study points: New T cells are recruited in small numbers by each seasonal influenza vaccination, according to the authors' suggestion.

This receptor was obtained from a man aged 45-60 years who received an inactivated influenza vaccine. The rearrangement links TRBV7-8 to TRBJ2-3, with D perhaps TRBD2 (7 bases). The input for sequencing was PBMCs from blood, taken approximately 13 days after vaccination. In nucleotides, the CDR3 is TGTGCCAGCAGCTTAGGGGGGGGGCCGTCGTCAGATACGCAGTATTTT. This gives the protein CASSLGGGPSSDTQYF.